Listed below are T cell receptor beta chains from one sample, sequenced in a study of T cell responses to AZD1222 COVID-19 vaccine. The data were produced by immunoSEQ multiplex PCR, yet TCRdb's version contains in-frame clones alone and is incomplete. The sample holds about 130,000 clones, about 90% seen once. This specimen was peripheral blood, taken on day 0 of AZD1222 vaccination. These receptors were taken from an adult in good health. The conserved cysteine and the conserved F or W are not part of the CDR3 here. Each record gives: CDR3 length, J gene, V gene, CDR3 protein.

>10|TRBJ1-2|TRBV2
ASSDSSYGYT
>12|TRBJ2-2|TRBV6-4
ASKQGRNTGELF
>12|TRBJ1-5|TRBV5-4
ASSLGGGNQPQH
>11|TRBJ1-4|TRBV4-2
ASAAGENEKLF
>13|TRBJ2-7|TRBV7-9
ASSLPGQNFREQY
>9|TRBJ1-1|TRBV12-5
ASGVYTEAF
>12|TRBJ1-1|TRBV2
ASSEDRGYTEAF
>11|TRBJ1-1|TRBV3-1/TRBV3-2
ASSQDLPAEAF
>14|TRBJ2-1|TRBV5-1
ASSSTSGVSYNEQF
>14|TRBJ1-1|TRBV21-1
ASSSNRGTQNTEAF
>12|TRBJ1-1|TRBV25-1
ASSEDSLNTEAF
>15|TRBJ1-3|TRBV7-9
ASSSTEGQYSGNTIY
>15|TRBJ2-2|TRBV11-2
ASSFRGRVGNTGELF
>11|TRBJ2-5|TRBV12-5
ASGSSGGETQY
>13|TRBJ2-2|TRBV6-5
ASSRDRANTGELF
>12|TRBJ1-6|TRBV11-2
ASSLGQYNSPLH
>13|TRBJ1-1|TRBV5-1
ASSLVGAGYTEAF
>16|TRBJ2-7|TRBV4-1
ASSHFGTSGSRPYEQY
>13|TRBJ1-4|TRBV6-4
ASSLRTGVGEKLF
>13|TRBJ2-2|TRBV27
ASSSREGGAGELF
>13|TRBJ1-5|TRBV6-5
ASSPEPHSNQPQH
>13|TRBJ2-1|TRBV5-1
ASSGEWGAGYEQF
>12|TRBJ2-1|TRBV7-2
ASSWDREYNEQF
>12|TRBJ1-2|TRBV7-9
ASSQLTGENGYT
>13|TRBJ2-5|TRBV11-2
ASSSTTGGRETQY
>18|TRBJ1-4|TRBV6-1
ASSERPGGLSYSTNEKLF
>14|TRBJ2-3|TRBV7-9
ASSPPGTASTDTQY
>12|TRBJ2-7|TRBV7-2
ASSRALGTDEQY
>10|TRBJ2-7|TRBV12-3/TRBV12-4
ASSSGGTEQY
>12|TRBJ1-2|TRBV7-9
ASSQGSSLRGYT
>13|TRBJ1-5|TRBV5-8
ASSFQGGYLQPQH
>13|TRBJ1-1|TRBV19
ASSPWTGLNTEAF
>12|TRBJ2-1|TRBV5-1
ASSLRDTYNEQF
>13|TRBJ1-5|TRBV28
ASRSGTGLNQPQH
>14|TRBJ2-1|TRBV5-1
ASSLVGGLSYNEQF
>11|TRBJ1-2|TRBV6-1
ASSEAVGYGYT
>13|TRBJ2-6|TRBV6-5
ASSSDLSGANVLT
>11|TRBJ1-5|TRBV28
ASTKQMAQPQH
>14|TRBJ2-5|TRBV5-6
ASSGSGRGGLETQY
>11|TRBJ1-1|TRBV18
ASAPIANTEAF
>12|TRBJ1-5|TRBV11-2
ASSRPTLWEPQH
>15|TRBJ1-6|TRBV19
ASSPRIGATYNSPLH
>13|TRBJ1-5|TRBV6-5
ASRSGQGANQPQH
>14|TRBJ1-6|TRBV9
ASSARTGGNNSPLH
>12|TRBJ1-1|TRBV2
ASSVQGARTEAF
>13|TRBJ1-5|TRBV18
ASSPRRYSNQPQH
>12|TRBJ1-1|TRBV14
ASSQSWAATSAF
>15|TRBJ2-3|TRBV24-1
ATSGPTSGSLPDTQY
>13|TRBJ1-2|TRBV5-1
ASSLAGVGARGYT
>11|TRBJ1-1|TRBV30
AWSYGGGTEAF
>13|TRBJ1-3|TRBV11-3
ASSLAPCSGNTIY
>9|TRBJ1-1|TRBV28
ASSFRVRAF
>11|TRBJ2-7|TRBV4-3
ASSQRTGYEQY
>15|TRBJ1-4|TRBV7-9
ASSYTLTEGGEEKLF
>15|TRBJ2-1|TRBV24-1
ATSDPQGLAGGITQF